This T cell receptor beta chain was sequenced during a study of OX40 agonist ivuxolimab in advanced cancers. Method: immunoSEQ multiplex PCR; TCRdb's copy keeps in-frame clones and lacks some. Among about 59,000 clones listed, around 83% were seen once. Germline V gene lookup returns CDR1 MNHNY and CDR2 SVGAGI (reference sequence). Losses at the gene ends were 7 bases for V and 2 bases for J; bases not matched to a gene: 8. This CDR3 is 15 amino acids long. Blood samples were obtained at baseline, cycle 4 day 1, and cycle 7 day 1. This clonotype originated in an adult with an advanced solid tumor such as melanoma, head and neck, liver or kidney cancer. The chain links TRBV6-6 to TRBJ1-5; TRBD1 matches at 7 bases. The material was CD4+ or CD8+ T cells sorted from blood, obtained in a trial of the OX40 agonist ivuxolimab. CDR3 sequence (DNA): TGTGCCAGCATCCCAATCCAGGGGGGCAATCAGCCCCAGCATTTT. It is translated as CASIPIQGGNQPQHF.